Shown below are 18 T cell receptor beta chains from a single sample sequenced in a study of blood T cell repertoires in COVID-19. Profiled with immunoSEQ multiplex PCR; TCRdb holds only in-frame clones, not every one. The sample records 150,000 or so clones, about nine tenths being singletons. The specimen was PBMCs or T cells enriched from blood (not recorded which). Receptor source: a man between 45 and 60 years old who had recovered from COVID-19.

This rearrangement joins TRBV24-1 to TRBJ1-5; D is uncertain. Trimming pared 1 base from V and 2 bases from J, leaving 5 bases between. The CDR3 extends over 14 amino acids. Germline loops: CDR1 KGHDR, CDR2 SFDVKD. Here the CDR3 reads CATSDFPGNQPQHF. The CDR3 coding sequence is TGTGCCACCAGTGATTTCCCGGGCAATCAGCCCCAGCATTTT.

The genes are TRBV28 and TRBJ1-2; tentative D call: TRBD1 (5 bases). V was trimmed by 7 bases and J by 4 bases, leaving 22 bases between them. Germline V gene data show CDR1 as MDHEN and CDR2 as SYDVKM. This CDR3 is built from 16 residues. The CDR3 DNA reads TGTGCCAGCACCCTGGGGGGAGGTGGCCGGTCCTATGGCTACACCTTC. This encodes CASTLGGGGRSYGYTF.

CDR3 in amino acids: CASSDSRDYGYTF. CDR3 coding DNA: TGTGCCAGCAGCGACTCCCGGGATTATGGCTACACCTTC. This chain uses TRBV7-9 with TRBJ1-2; D is ambiguous. Trimming removed 5 bases at V and 5 bases at J, with 12 bases between. Germline V gives CDR1 SEHNR, CDR2 FQNEAQ (reference sequence). There are 13 residues in the CDR3.

The chain is built from TRBV28 and TRBJ2-7, with TRBD1 matching over 10 bases. CDR3 length equals 15 residues. CDR1 is MDHEN, CDR2 SYDVKM, per germline. The ends lost 4 bases at V and 3 bases at J; junction bases unmatched: 6. CDR3 loop: CASSSTGTGVYEQYV. The CDR3 nucleotides read TGTGCCAGCAGTTCCACCGGGACAGGGGTCTACGAGCAGTACGTC.

This chain links TRBV7-3 with TRBJ1-1; 7 nucleotides line up with TRBD1. CDR3 length: 13 amino acids. V was clipped by 5 bases and J by 1 base; unmatched bases: 1. Germline V CDR1 and CDR2: SGHTA, FQGTGA. The CDR3 here is CASSRQGNTEAFF. In nucleotides, the CDR3 is TGTGCCAGCAGCCGACAGGGGAACACTGAAGCTTTCTTT.

The chain carries TRBV2 and TRBJ1-1; the D is unclear. This CDR3 contains 15 residues. Looked up from germline, CDR1 is SNHLY and CDR2 is FYNNEI. Trimming pared 3 bases from V and 0 bases from J, leaving 11 bases between. In nucleotides, the CDR3 is TGTGCCAGCAGTGATACGGTAACTTTGAACACTGAAGCTTTCTTT. The encoded protein is CASSDTVTLNTEAFF.

The J gene is TRBJ1-1, the V gene TRBV7-3; 7 positions agree with TRBD1. This CDR3 comprises 14 residues. Germline-derived CDR1 and CDR2 are SGHTA and FQGTGA. After removal of 5 bases from V and 3 bases from J, the junction contained 6 bases not matched to a gene. CDR3 sequence reads: CASSTTGDDTEAFF. The CDR3 coding sequence is TGTGCCAGCAGCACTACAGGGGACGACACTGAAGCTTTCTTT.

This chain links TRBV4-2 with TRBJ2-5, with 7 bases lining up with TRBD2. The CDR3 consists of 16 residues. V lost 0 bases and J lost 2; bases outside the gene matches: 6. The germline CDR1 and CDR2 sequences are LGHNA and YNFKEQ. The CDR3 coding sequence is TGTGCCAGCAGCCAAGATCGTGGAGCGGGGCAAGAGACCCAGTACTTC. Residues: CASSQDRGAGQETQYF.

This rearrangement joins TRBV18 to TRBJ2-5; 14 nucleotides line up with TRBD2. Germline loops: CDR1 KGHSH, CDR2 LQKENI. The CDR3 extends over 18 amino acids. The ends lost 0 bases at V and 2 bases at J; junction bases unmatched: 5. The CDR3 spells CASSPPGLAGALQETQYF. The CDR3 DNA follows: TGTGCCAGCTCACCACCGGGACTAGCGGGGGCCCTTCAAGAGACCCAGTACTTC.

This clone has a handful of counts. V usage is TRBV4-3 and J usage is TRBJ1-4, with 9 bases that match TRBD1. Per germline, CDR1 LGHNA and CDR2 YSLEER. The CDR3 length is 17 residues. With 0 bases clipped from V and 5 bases from J, the junction kept 7 bases outside the gene matches. As DNA, the CDR3 is TGCGCCAGCAGCCAAGACCACGGGACAGGGTGGAATGAAAAACTGTTTTTT. Protein: CASSQDHGTGWNEKLFF.

With respect to this clone: One junction end does not reproduce the germline sequence, and a read error may be involved. The rearrangement uses TRBV7-3 and TRBJ2-1, with D tentatively TRBD2 (6 bases). This CDR3 has 12 residues. Germline V gives CDR1 SGHTA, CDR2 FQGTGA. CDR3 nucleotide sequence: TGTGCCAGCAGCTTTGGGACGGGAGAACAGATCTTC. Protein product: CASSFGTGEQIF.

The chain employs TRBV7-2 and TRBJ2-7; 9 bases map to TRBD2. With 2 bases clipped from V and 2 bases from J, the junction kept 4 bases outside the gene matches. CDR1 is SGHTA, CDR2 FQGNSA, per germline. The CDR3 covers 15 residues. CDR3 residues: CASSLYASGAYEQYF. The CDR3 nucleotides read TGTGCCAGCAGCTTATACGCTAGCGGGGCCTACGAGCAGTACTTC. The entire variable domain, with the rest obtained from reference TRBV7-2 and TRBJ2-7, is as follows: GAGVSQSPSNKVTEKGKDVELRCDPISGHTALYWYRQSLGQGLEFLIYFQGNSAPDKSGLPSDRFSAERTGGSVSTLTIQRTQQEDSAVYLCASSLYASGAYEQYFGPGTRLTVT.

The chain is built from TRBV19 and TRBJ1-5; the match to TRBD1 covers 9 bases. In germline, CDR1 is LNHDA, CDR2 SQIVND (reference sequence). J lost 1 base, V lost 6 bases, and 10 bases had no gene match. The CDR3 has 17 residues. CDR3 in DNA: TGTGCCAGTAGCCCCGGACAGGGGAGAGGGAGCAATCAGCCCCAGCATTTT. Encoded protein: CASSPGQGRGSNQPQHF.

This clone was recorded once. This chain connects TRBV23-1 to TRBJ2-2; 9 bases map to TRBD1. TRBV23-1 is designated an ORF whose function remains uncertain. The junction had 11 bases not matched to a gene; V was cut back by 4 bases and J by 5 bases. There are 17 residues in the CDR3. The DNA of the CDR3 is TGCGCCAGCAGTCCTAGAGGGACAGGGACGGGTACCGGGGAGCTGTTTTTT. Translated: CASSPRGTGTGTGELFF.

This chain links TRBV6-6 with TRBJ1-6; the D is unclear. The germline CDR1 and CDR2 sequences are MNHNY and SVGAGI (reference sequence). This CDR3 region has 15 residues. V was cut by 4 bases and J by 5 bases, with 12 bases left in between. CDR3 sequence reads: CASSSSGRDNSPLHF. As DNA, the CDR3 is TGTGCCAGCAGTTCCTCGGGCCGAGATAATTCACCCCTCCACTTT.

This rearrangement joins TRBV15 to TRBJ1-1; tentatively, D is TRBD1 (6 bases). Germline CDR1 and CDR2: LNHNV and YYDKDF (reference sequence). This CDR3 contains 15 residues. The ends were cut back, 3 bases at V and 1 base at J, with 12 bases in the middle. CDR3 DNA sequence: TGTGCCACCAGCAGTCCGAGGGGGGGGAACACTGAAGCTTTCTTT. It yields the protein CATSSPRGGNTEAFF.

This chain joins TRBV5-4 and TRBJ2-2, with 12 bases that match TRBD2. Germline CDR1 reads SGHNT; CDR2 reads YYREEE (reference sequence). The CDR3 is 15 amino acids. V gave up 10 bases and J gave up 2 bases; unmatched junction bases: 6. This CDR3 reads CAGQLAGGNTGELFF. The CDR3 DNA is TGTGCCGGCCAACTAGCGGGAGGCAACACCGGGGAGCTGTTTTTT. Variable domain in full (rest from reference TRBV5-4 and TRBJ2-2): ETGVTQSPTHLIKTRGQQVTLRCSSQSGHNTVSWYQQALGQGPQFIFQYYREEENGRGNFPPRFSGLQFPNYSSELNVNALELDDSALYLCAGQLAGGNTGELFFGEGSRLTVL.

The chain employs TRBV19 and TRBJ2-1; TRBD2 matches 7 bases. This CDR3 is 16 amino acids long. With 0 bases clipped from V and 5 bases from J, the junction kept 7 bases outside the gene matches. Germline lookup yields CDR1 LNHDA and CDR2 SQIVND (reference sequence). CDR3 bases: TGTGCCAGTAGTATAGATCTGCTAGCGGAAAACAATGAGCAGTTCTTC. Protein: CASSIDLLAENNEQFF.